The T cell receptor (beta chain) described here comes from a study of early T cells in non-severe SARS-CoV-2 infection (dated by TCRdb to the early 2020s). Context from the whole study: Because TCR sequencing relied on bulk RNA taken from unsorted whole blood, pairing of alpha and beta chains was not possible.

Paper-wide results and their limitations: VDJdb matching was skewed toward anti-spike CD8 responses and likely underestimated virus-specific expansions, missing private and CD4 specificities.

A case-control design nested within a healthcare worker cohort in London, UK, was used, with weekly nasopharyngeal swab PCR tests and blood sampling performed. Between 23 and 31 March 2020, the week of the UK lockdown, healthcare workers were enrolled and then followed up weekly for as long as 16 weeks. The CDR1 and CDR2 encoded by the germline V gene are LGHNA and YSLEER. Trimming costs V 0 bases and J 1 base, and their ends lie 6 bases apart. The CDR3 goes from the cysteine to the phenylalanine over 14 residues. The entry retains the CDR3 DNA only, 42 bases that are in frame from base 1. Libraries were made using 5' RACE. The reads were generated on a NextSeq 500. Unique molecular identifiers were attached to individual cDNA molecules in the TCR library protocol so that sequencing error and PCR bias could be corrected. TCR alpha and beta chains were both sequenced, and the abundances of alpha and beta sequences in each sample were closely correlated with each other. The original pipeline was this. V gene, J gene and CDR3 annotation of TCR sequences was performed with Decombinator V4. TCRs were defined as expanded if a significant change between any two time points was detected under a Poisson model with p below 0.0001. Abundances of TCRs were expressed as counts per million after normalisation to the total number of TCRs sequenced in each sample. MAIT TCRs were defined by TRAV1-2 paired with TRAJ12, TRAJ20 or TRAJ33, and iNKT TCRs by TRAV10 paired with TRAJ18. VDJdb, accessed on 1 November 2021, was searched for TCRs annotated for CMV, EBV and SARS-CoV-2, and TCRs annotated for more than one antigen were excluded. Starting from the raw public reads, TCRdb applied fastp trimming at Q25, assembled clones with MiXCR and retained in-frame beta chains. Under each unique CDR3 protein, matching rows form one entry showing the most common genes and DNA. The V and J calls come from TCRdb's annotation, not from the publication. The sample contains approximately 30,000 distinct CDR3 sequences, approximately 6.3% of them found a single time. The ten largest make up about two fifths of the sample.

The sample holds many counts of this clonotype. Its antigen remains undetermined. Per-base quality was not reported, and no clone a single base away is much larger than it. The TCR was taken from an adult who was a healthcare worker with PCR-confirmed SARS-CoV-2 infection or an uninfected control (not recorded which). The sample comprised whole blood. The chain is encoded by TRBV4-3 joined to TRBJ1-2; the D gene is not confidently resolved. Here is the DNA: TGCGCCAGCAGCCAAGAAAGAGTTAACTATGGCTACACCTTC. It encodes CASSQERVNYGYTF.